Described below is a single T cell receptor (beta chain) sequence and its context. This sample was included in a study of shared clonotypes between healthy human individuals. Background on the study: Every donor yielded three CD4 naive, three CD4 memory, two CD8 naive and one CD8 memory plate.

There are 12 residues in the CDR3. Germline CDR1 ENHRY, CDR2 SYGVKD. Between the trimmed V and J ends, which lost 4 bases and 10 bases, there was a span of 11 bases. The table came from immunoSEQ multiplex PCR; TCRdb's copy has only in-frame clones and leaves some out. The data hold around 2.1 million clones, with under 95% observed a single time. It was CD45RO-negative cells, positively selected for CCR7, that made up naive CD8 cells, with terminally differentiated effector memory CD45RA+ cells excluded. There were only Caucasian adults among the donors, and all lived in Nashville, Tennessee. This receptor was identified in a man between 18 and 29 years old in good health. Some clones in this sample may be carry-over from other donors' samples. The sequenced sample was naive CD8+ T cells from PBMCs. The chain links TRBV10-3 to TRBJ2-1; no definite D call. CDR3 DNA sequence: TGTGCCATCAGTGGCCCCCTGGGCGAGCAGTTCTTC. It translates to CAISGPLGEQFF.